A single sample is the source of the 19 T cell receptor beta chains below, sequenced in a study of beta chain features in type 1 diabetes. Study-wide points: Shortening of TCRB CDR3s, moderate but significant, appeared in all four CD4+ subsets of Type 1 diabetes patients.

Expressed TCRB transcripts were sequenced because the entire RNA isolate underwent reverse transcription. Some clones are missing from TCRdb's copy, which holds only in-frame ones; the method was immunoSEQ multiplex PCR. The sample shows around 160,000 clones, around 8.3% of them seen only once. These receptors have no known antigen. Sequenced material: central memory CD4+ T cells from blood. Source of these receptors: a woman under 30 with type 1 diabetes.

V is TRBV5-1 and J is TRBJ2-5, with TRBD1 matching over 11 bases. Germline lookup yields CDR1 SGHRS and CDR2 YFSETQ. The CDR3 has 16 residues. Germline trimming cut 4 bases from V and 0 bases from J; bases unmatched to any gene: 5. The CDR3 DNA follows: TGCGCCAGCAGCGGGGGGACAGGGGGGTACCAAGAGACCCAGTACTTC. Residues: CASSGGTGGYQETQYF.

This chain connects TRBV27 to TRBJ2-2; 8 bases agree with TRBD1. Germline lookup yields CDR1 MNHEY and CDR2 SMNVEV (reference sequence). CDR3 size: 19 residues. The V and J ends lost 6 bases and 6 bases, in that order; junction bases with no gene match: 21. The CDR3 protein is CASRIIPGRTGRGPGELFF. The CDR3 DNA reads as TGTGCCAGCAGGATAATCCCCGGTCGGACAGGGCGAGGCCCCGGGGAGCTGTTTTTT.

This clone was seen many times. The chain uses TRBV29-1 and TRBJ2-7; TRBD2 agrees at 9 bases. There are 14 residues in the CDR3. The V segment lost 4 bases and the J segment 3 bases; nucleotides outside the gene matches: 7. Germline CDR1 and CDR2: SQVTM and ANQGSEA. In DNA, the CDR3 is TGCAGCGTTGCTGTGACTAGCGGATTCTACGAGCAGTACTTC. Protein product: CSVAVTSGFYEQYF.

The rearrangement uses TRBV14 and TRBJ1-5; 7 nucleotides agree with TRBD1. The germline CDR1 and CDR2 sequences are SGHDN and FVKESK. The CDR3 runs 13 residues. V dropped 1 base and J dropped 16; count of bases not matched to a gene: 10. CDR3 coding DNA: TGTGCCAGCAGCCAAGTAAGACAGGGTCCGAAACATTTT. Protein product: CASSQVRQGPKHF.

The rearrangement joins TRBV19 to TRBJ1-5, with 8 bases aligning to TRBD1. This CDR3 comprises 13 residues. J was trimmed by 7 bases and V by 5 bases; bases with no gene match: 4. Per germline, CDR1 LNHDA and CDR2 SQIVND (reference sequence). CDR3: CASSGQGQQPQHF. CDR3 coding DNA: TGTGCCAGTAGTGGACAGGGCCAGCAGCCCCAGCATTTT.

V and J are TRBV5-1 and TRBJ1-2; TRBD1 matches at 10 bases. CDR1 is SGHRS and CDR2 is YFSETQ in the germline V gene. Trimming at V came to 3 bases and at J to 7 bases, leaving 6 bases not matched to a gene. This CDR3 has 14 amino acids. The CDR3 DNA reads TGCGCCAGCAGCTCGGCGGGGACAGGGGTTGGCTACACCTTC. Protein sequence: CASSSAGTGVGYTF.

This clone was counted only a few times. V gene TRBV4-3 combines with J gene TRBJ1-1; maybe TRBD1 (5 bases). From germline, CDR1 is LGHNA and CDR2 YSLEER. V lost 1 base and J 8 bases, leaving 8 bases between the germline ends. The CDR3 consists of 12 residues. The CDR3 sequence: CASSQGTLEAFF. CDR3 DNA: TGCGCCAGCAGCCAAGGGACACTGGAAGCTTTCTTT.

Remarks on this clone: The same CDR3 is also encoded by other DNA sequences in this sample. DNA of the CDR3: TGTGCCAGCAGCCCGGGACAGGGGAACACTGAAGCTTTCTTT. Its protein is CASSPGQGNTEAFF. The chain recombines TRBV7-2 with TRBJ1-1; 9 bases fit TRBD1. The CDR3 is 14 residues long. CDR1 is SGHTA and CDR2 is FQGNSA in the germline V gene. V shed 5 bases and J 1 base; nucleotides not matched to a gene: 2.

This chain uses TRBV28 with TRBJ1-5; D gene ambiguous. Germline loops: CDR1 MDHEN, CDR2 SYDVKM. This CDR3 contains 13 residues. V was trimmed by 1 base and J by 4 bases, leaving 5 bases between them. The CDR3 DNA sequence: TGTGCCAGCAGTTTATTCTCGAATCAGCCCCAGCATTTT. Amino acids: CASSLFSNQPQHF.

The V gene is TRBV5-6, the J gene TRBJ1-2; possible D gene TRBD1, 6 bases. V was cut by 3 bases and J by 11 bases, with 14 bases left in between. CDR1 and CDR2 from the germline V gene are SGHDT and YYEEEE. CDR3 length: 12 residues. The chain's CDR3 is CASSWGRGGYTF. CDR3 DNA sequence: TGTGCCAGCAGCTGGGGGCGAGGGGGTTACACCTTC.

The V gene is TRBV4-3, the J gene TRBJ2-3; 9 bases are shared with TRBD1. V shed 3 bases and J 3 bases; nucleotides not matched to a gene: 10. The CDR3 sequence is 17 residues long. Germline values: CDR1 LGHNA, CDR2 YSLEER. This chain's CDR3 is CASSHSIPGQGTDTQYF. CDR3 in DNA: TGCGCCAGCAGCCACTCCATCCCGGGACAGGGAACAGATACGCAGTATTTT.

The rearrangement links TRBV15 to TRBJ2-5; TRBD1 agrees at 7 bases. With 3 bases clipped from V and 5 bases from J, the junction kept 3 bases outside the gene matches. This CDR3 spans 13 amino acids. Germline CDR1 is LNHNV and CDR2 is YYDKDF (reference sequence). CDR3 sequence reads: CATSRARGETQYF. CDR3 nucleotide sequence: TGTGCCACCAGCAGGGCCAGGGGGGAGACCCAGTACTTC.

This clone has more than one count but fewer than ten. The rearrangement links TRBV7-2 to TRBJ2-5, with TRBD2 identical over 7 bases. Germline V gene lookup returns CDR1 SGHTA and CDR2 FQGNSA. The CDR3 is 16 amino acids. V dropped 4 bases and J dropped 2; count of bases not matched to a gene: 10. The CDR3, as DNA: TGTGCCAGCAGCTCGACGGAGGAGCGGGGTCAAGAGACCCAGTACTTC. This codes for CASSSTEERGQETQYF.

The chain has TRBV5-1 and TRBJ2-1; 11 nucleotides match TRBD2. The junction had 6 bases not matched to a gene; V was cut back by 2 bases and J by 8 bases. This CDR3 contains 15 residues. The germline V gene has CDR1 SGHRS and CDR2 YFSETQ. The CDR3 coding sequence is TGCGCCAGCAGCTTCACTAGCGGGAGTTTTGATGAGCAGTTCTTC. Its translation is CASSFTSGSFDEQFF. Complete variable domain (other parts from reference TRBV5-1 and TRBJ2-1): KAGVTQTPRYLIKTRGQQVTLSCSPISGHRSVSWYQQTPGQGLQFLFEYFSETQRNKGNFPGRFSGRQFSNSRSEMNVSTLELGDSALYLCASSFTSGSFDEQFFGPGTRLTVL.

The genes are TRBV7-2 and TRBJ2-3; D gene uncertain. CDR1 SGHTA and CDR2 FQGNSA come from the germline V gene. Trimming pared 5 bases from V and 6 bases from J, leaving 9 bases between. The CDR3 runs to 12 residues. CDR3 in amino acids: CASSAYRDTQYF. The CDR3 bases are TGTGCCAGCAGCGCTTACCGGGATACGCAGTATTTT.

In its sample, this clone was seen a few times. CDR3 sequence reads: CASSLASGEQFF. The DNA for the CDR3 is TGTGCCAGCAGCTTGGCTAGTGGTGAGCAGTTCTTC. The chain is built from TRBV7-6 and TRBJ2-1; D gene uncertain. Trimming left V 3 bases short and J 9 bases short, with 9 bases between. The length of the CDR3 is 12 residues. Germline values: CDR1 SGHVS, CDR2 FNYEAQ.

In this sample, this clone turned up a few times. CDR3: CATSTRDRGSPYEQYF. The CDR3 DNA reads as TGTGCCACCAGCACCCGGGACAGGGGATCCCCTTACGAGCAGTACTTC. V is TRBV15 and J is TRBJ2-7, with 10 bases fitting TRBD1. Germline V gene lookup returns CDR1 LNHNV and CDR2 YYDKDF (reference sequence). V shed 4 bases, J shed 4 bases, and the junction held 10 bases outside the gene matches. The CDR3 extends over 16 amino acids.

The chain carries TRBV14 and TRBJ1-1, with 9 positions matching TRBD1. J lost 4 bases, V lost 7 bases, and 7 bases had no gene match. This CDR3 comprises 14 residues. Germline values: CDR1 SGHDN, CDR2 FVKESK. The CDR3 nucleotides are TGTGCCAGCATGGGCTGGACAGGGGCCACTGAAGCTTTCTTT. It encodes CASMGWTGATEAFF.

This clone was detected a few times. The chain is built from TRBV6-1 and TRBJ2-1; D may be TRBD2 (6 bases). The length of the CDR3 is 16 residues. With 3 bases removed from V and 9 bases from J, the gap between germline ends came to 21 bases. Germline V gene data show CDR1 as MNHNS and CDR2 as SASEGT. This chain's CDR3 is CASSETRWRVWREQFF. For the CDR3, the DNA is TGTGCCAGCAGTGAGACGAGGTGGAGGGTTTGGCGTGAGCAGTTCTTC.